The rows below give T cell receptor beta chains drawn from one sample of a study of cytomegalovirus exposure and HLA in healthy donors. Repertoires were generated with immunoSEQ multiplex PCR, while TCRdb's copy carries only in-frame clones and drops some. The sample contains around 150,000 clones, 76% of which appear only once. Sequenced sample: PBMCs. The receptors shown here come from a man aged 40-49 years in good health and CMV-seronegative. Both conserved end residues are part of each CDR3. A D gene is named only where the DNA matches it firmly. Size is omitted from some rows. Given values are once, few, many or a class for expanded clones.

J | size | V | D | DNA | CDR3
TRBJ2-6 | - | TRBV9 | - | TGTGCCAGCAGCTCCCCCTTTGGGGCCAACGTCCTGACTTTC | CASSSPFGANVLTF
TRBJ2-2 | - | TRBV6-4 | - | TGTGCCAGCAGGGCCCTCAGCGGGCTGAACACCGGGGAGCTGTTTTTT | CASRALSGLNTGELFF
TRBJ2-5 | - | TRBV4-3 | TRBD1 | TGCGCCAGCAGCCAAGGACAGGGTGCGGAGACCCAGTACTTC | CASSQGQGAETQYF
TRBJ2-1 | - | TRBV15 | TRBD2 | TGTGCCACCAGCAGCCGGCGCGGGAGCGCTTACAATGAGCAGTTCTTC | CATSSRRGSAYNEQFF
TRBJ2-3 | - | TRBV6-5 | - | TGTGCCAGCAGTTCGGGGGTAGCTAGCACAGATACGCAGTATTTT | CASSSGVASTDTQYF
TRBJ1-5 | - | TRBV2 | - | TGTGCCAGCTGTAATAGCAATCAGCCCCAGCATTTT | CASCNSNQPQHF
TRBJ2-5 | - | TRBV29-1 | - | TGCAGCGTTGAGGAGGTGGAGACCCAGTACTTC | CSVEEVETQYF
TRBJ2-3 | - | TRBV27 | TRBD2 | TGTGCCAGCAGCCCTATCTCCAATGCGGGAGTTACAGATACGCAGTATTTT | CASSPISNAGVTDTQYF
TRBJ2-2 | few | TRBV11-2 | - | TGTGCCAGCAGCTCACTCAGGGGCTCGAACACCGGGGAGCTGTTTTTT | CASSSLRGSNTGELFF
TRBJ2-1 | - | TRBV19 | TRBD2 | TGTGCCAGATGCTATCCGGGACTAGCGGACAATGAGCAGTTCTTC | CARCYPGLADNEQFF
TRBJ1-2 | - | TRBV25-1 | - | TGTGCCAGCAGTGCACCGGGACTCCCCGGTGGCTACACCTTC | CASSAPGLPGGYTF
TRBJ2-1 | once | TRBV19 | TRBD2 | TGTGCCAGTAGTATAGGGGCTAGCGGGGGGGTCTACAATGAGCAGTTCTTC | CASSIGASGGVYNEQFF
TRBJ2-7 | - | TRBV9 | TRBD2 | TGTGCCAGCAGCGTAGACGTAGCGGGGCAGTTATACGAGCAGTACTTC | CASSVDVAGQLYEQYF
TRBJ2-3 | - | TRBV4-2 | TRBD2 | TGTGCCAGCAGCCAAGATTCCGCAAAGCGGGGGGACCTCACAGATACGCAGTATTTT | CASSQDSAKRGDLTDTQYF
TRBJ1-2 | - | TRBV5-1 | - | TGCGCCAGCAGCTTGCGAGGGTCGTTGGATCCTAACTATGGCTACACCTTC | CASSLRGSLDPNYGYTF
TRBJ2-3 | - | TRBV5-8 | TRBD1 | TGTGCCAGCAGCATAACCCGGGACAGAAGCACAGATACGCAGTATTTT | CASSITRDRSTDTQYF
TRBJ1-5 | few | TRBV5-5 | - | TGTGCCAGCAGCTTGGTGCCGTCGGGGTGGCCCCAGCATTTT | CASSLVPSGWPQHF
TRBJ1-2 | - | TRBV4-2 | TRBD1 | TGTGCCAGCAGCCAAGATGGCGGGACAGGGGTTGGGGTTGATGGCTACACCTTC | CASSQDGGTGVGVDGYTF
TRBJ2-1 | - | TRBV28 | - | TGTGCCAGCAGTTTAGGGGGGATAGCCTACAATGAGCAGTTCTTC | CASSLGGIAYNEQFF
TRBJ1-1 | - | TRBV5-1 | - | TGCGCCAGCACGATGGGGGGGTTGAACACTGAAGCTTTCTTT | CASTMGGLNTEAFF